This TCR beta chain was found in a study of beta chain features in type 1 diabetes. Notes on the study in general: Shortening of TCRB CDR3s, moderate but significant, appeared in all four CD4+ subsets of Type 1 diabetes patients. Patients showed naive, central memory and Treg TCRB repertoires that appeared more similar than those of healthy donors.

Naive, central memory, regulatory and stem cell-like memory cells within the CD4+ compartment were sorted using CD45RO/CCR7/CD25/CD127/CD95/CD27. This clone appeared a few times. Its specificity is not known. Expressed TCRB transcripts got sequenced, as all isolated RNA was reverse transcribed. Measured with immunoSEQ multiplex PCR; TCRdb has only the in-frame clones, and not every one. This table holds roughly 250,000 clones, roughly 22% found once. There are 15 residues in the CDR3. CDR1 SGHRS and CDR2 YFSETQ come from the germline V gene. With 4 bases removed from V and 7 bases from J, the gap between germline ends came to 20 bases.

This sequence joins TRBV5-1 and TRBJ1-2, with D tentatively TRBD1 (5 bases). The receptor comes from a middle-aged woman with type 1 diabetes. The sample consisted of naive CD4+ T cells from blood. The chain's CDR3 is CASSDLRDSGSGYTF. CDR3 DNA: TGCGCCAGCAGCGACCTCCGGGACTCCGGGAGTGGCTACACCTTC.